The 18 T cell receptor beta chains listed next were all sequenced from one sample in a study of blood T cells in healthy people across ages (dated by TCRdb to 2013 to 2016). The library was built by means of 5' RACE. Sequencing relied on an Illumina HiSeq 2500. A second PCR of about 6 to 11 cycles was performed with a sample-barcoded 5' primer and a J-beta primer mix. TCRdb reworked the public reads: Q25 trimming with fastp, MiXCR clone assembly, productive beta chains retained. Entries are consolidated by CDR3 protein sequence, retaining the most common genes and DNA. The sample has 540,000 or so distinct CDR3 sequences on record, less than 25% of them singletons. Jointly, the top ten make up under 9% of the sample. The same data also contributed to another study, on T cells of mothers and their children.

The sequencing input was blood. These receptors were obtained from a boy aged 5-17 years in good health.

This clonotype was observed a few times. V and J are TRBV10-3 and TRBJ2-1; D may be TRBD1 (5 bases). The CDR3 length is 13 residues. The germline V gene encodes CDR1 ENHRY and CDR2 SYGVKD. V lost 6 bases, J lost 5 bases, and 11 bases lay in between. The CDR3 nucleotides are TGTGCCATCAGCGAGGAAGGGGACAATGAGCAGTTCTTC. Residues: CAISEEGDNEQFF.

CDR3 amino acids: CSAGGVPGVSYNEQFF. Here the CDR3 DNA reads TGCAGTGCTGGAGGGGTCCCGGGGGTCTCCTACAATGAGCAGTTCTTC. The chain recombines TRBV20-1 with TRBJ2-1; TRBD2 is a possible D gene (6 bases). Germline values: CDR1 DFQATT, CDR2 SNEGSKA (reference sequence). The ends were cut back, 5 bases at V and 0 bases at J, with 17 bases in the middle. The CDR3 spans 16 residues.

CDR3 sequence: CASSKLGSNRDRFTDTQYF. In DNA, the CDR3 is TGTGCCAGCAGCAAACTAGGTAGTAACCGGGACAGGTTCACAGATACGCAGTATTTT. V and J are TRBV21-1 and TRBJ2-3; TRBD1 reflects the table's D call only, with no check against the DNA. TRBV21-1 is designated a pseudogene. CDR3 size: 19 residues.

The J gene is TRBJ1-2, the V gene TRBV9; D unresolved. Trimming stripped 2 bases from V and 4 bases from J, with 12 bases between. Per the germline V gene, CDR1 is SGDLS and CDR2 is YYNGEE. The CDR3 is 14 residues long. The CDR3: CASSVSLTVYGYTF. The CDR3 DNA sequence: TGTGCCAGCAGCGTGAGTTTGACGGTCTATGGCTACACCTTC.

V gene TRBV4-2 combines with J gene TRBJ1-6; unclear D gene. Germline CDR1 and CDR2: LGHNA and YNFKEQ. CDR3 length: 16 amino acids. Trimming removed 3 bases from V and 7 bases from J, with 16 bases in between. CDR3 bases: TGTGCCAGCAGCCACCTCCCCAGGACGGGGAATTCACCCCTCCACTTT. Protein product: CASSHLPRTGNSPLHF.

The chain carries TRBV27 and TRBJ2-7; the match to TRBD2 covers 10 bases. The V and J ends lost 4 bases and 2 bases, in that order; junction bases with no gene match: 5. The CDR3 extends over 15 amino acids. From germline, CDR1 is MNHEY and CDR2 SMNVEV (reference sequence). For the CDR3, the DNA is TGTGCCAGCAGTTCCGGGACTAGCGTCCCCTACGAGCAGTACTTC. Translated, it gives CASSSGTSVPYEQYF.

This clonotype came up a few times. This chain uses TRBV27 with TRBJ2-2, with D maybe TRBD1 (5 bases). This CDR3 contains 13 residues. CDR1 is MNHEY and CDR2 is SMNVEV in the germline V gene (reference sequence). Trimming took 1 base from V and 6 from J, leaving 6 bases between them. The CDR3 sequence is CASSLWTPGELFF. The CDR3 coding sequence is TGTGCCAGCAGTTTATGGACACCCGGGGAGCTGTTTTTT.

The CDR3 loop is CASSINGLAGLYEQYF. CDR3 nucleotides: TGTGCCAGCAGTATAAATGGACTAGCGGGACTTTACGAGCAGTACTTC. This chain joins TRBV7-2 and TRBJ2-7; 12 bases match TRBD2. Germline CDR1 SGHTA, CDR2 FQGNSA. The CDR3 is made up of 16 amino acids. The trim removed 6 bases at V and 4 bases at J, leaving 10 bases unmatched. The whole variable domain, remainder taken from reference TRBV7-2 and TRBJ2-7, is GAGVSQSPSNKVTEKGKDVELRCDPISGHTALYWYRQSLGQGLEFLIYFQGNSAPDKSGLPSDRFSAERTGGSVSTLTIQRTQQEDSAVYLCASSINGLAGLYEQYFGPGTRLTVT.

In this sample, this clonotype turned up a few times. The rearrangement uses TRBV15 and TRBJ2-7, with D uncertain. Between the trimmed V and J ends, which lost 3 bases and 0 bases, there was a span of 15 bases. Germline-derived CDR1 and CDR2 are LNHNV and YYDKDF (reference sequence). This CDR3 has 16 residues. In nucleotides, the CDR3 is TGTGCCACCAGCAGGGGGTTGGTCGGCGACTCCTACGAGCAGTACTTC. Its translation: CATSRGLVGDSYEQYF.

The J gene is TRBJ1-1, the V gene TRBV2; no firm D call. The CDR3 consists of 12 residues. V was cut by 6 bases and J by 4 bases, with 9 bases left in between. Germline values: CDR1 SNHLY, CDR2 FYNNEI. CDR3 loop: CASRGGGTEAFF. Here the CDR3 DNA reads TGTGCCAGCAGGGGTGGTGGCACTGAAGCTTTCTTT.

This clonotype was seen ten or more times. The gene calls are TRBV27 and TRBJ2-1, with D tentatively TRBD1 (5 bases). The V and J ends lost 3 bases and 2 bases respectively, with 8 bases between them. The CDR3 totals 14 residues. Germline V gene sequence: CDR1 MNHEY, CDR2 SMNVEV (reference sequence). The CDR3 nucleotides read TGTGCCAGCAGTTTCCAGGGTACCTACAATGAGCAGTTCTTC. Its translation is CASSFQGTYNEQFF.

Here the CDR3 reads CASSPGLYRDVSSYNSPLHF. The CDR3 region has the DNA TGCGCCAGCAGCCCGGGGCTTTACAGGGACGTGAGCTCCTATAATTCACCCCTCCACTTT. This chain links TRBV4-3 with TRBJ1-6; D is possibly TRBD1 (6 bases). The V gene lost 4 bases and the J gene lost 0 bases, with 22 bases spanning the gap. The CDR3 is 20 residues long. Per the germline V gene, CDR1 is LGHNA and CDR2 is YSLEER.

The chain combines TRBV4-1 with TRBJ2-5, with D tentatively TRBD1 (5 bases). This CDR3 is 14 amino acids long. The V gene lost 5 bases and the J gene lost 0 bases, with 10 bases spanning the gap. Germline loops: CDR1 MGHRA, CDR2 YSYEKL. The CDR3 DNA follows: TGCGCCAGCAGCTATAGACAGTACCAAGAGACCCAGTACTTC. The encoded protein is CASSYRQYQETQYF.

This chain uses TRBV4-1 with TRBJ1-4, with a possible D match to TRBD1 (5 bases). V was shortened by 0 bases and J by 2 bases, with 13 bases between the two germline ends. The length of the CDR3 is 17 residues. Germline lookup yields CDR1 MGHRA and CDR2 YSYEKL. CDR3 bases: TGCGCCAGCAGCCAAGATCAAGGGGCAGTCACTAATGAAAAACTGTTTTTT. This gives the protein CASSQDQGAVTNEKLFF.

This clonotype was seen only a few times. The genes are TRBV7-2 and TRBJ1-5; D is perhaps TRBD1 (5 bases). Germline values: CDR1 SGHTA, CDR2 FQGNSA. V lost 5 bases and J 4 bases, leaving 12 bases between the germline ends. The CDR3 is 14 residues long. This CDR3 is CASSGDRGNQPQHF. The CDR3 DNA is TGTGCCAGCAGCGGGGACCGGGGAAATCAGCCCCAGCATTTT.

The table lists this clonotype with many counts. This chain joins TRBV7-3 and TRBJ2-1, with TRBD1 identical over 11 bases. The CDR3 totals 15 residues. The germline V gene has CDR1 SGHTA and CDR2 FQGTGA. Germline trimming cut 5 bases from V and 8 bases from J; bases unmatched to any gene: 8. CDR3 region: CASSAGTGGVDEQFF. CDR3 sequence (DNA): TGTGCCAGCAGCGCCGGGACAGGGGGTGTGGATGAGCAGTTCTTC.

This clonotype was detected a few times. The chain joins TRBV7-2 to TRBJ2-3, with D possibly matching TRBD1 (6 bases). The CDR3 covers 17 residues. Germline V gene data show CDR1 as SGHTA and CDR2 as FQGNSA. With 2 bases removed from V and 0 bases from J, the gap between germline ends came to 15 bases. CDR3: CASSLIARGSSTDTQYF. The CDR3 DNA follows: TGTGCCAGCAGCTTAATCGCAAGGGGGTCTAGCACAGATACGCAGTATTTT.

The CDR3 sequence is CASSKKSRYNEQFF. In DNA, the CDR3 is TGTGCCAGCAGCAAAAAAAGCCGATACAATGAGCAGTTCTTC. The chain recombines TRBV21-1 with TRBJ2-1. TRBV21-1 is reported as a pseudogene. This CDR3 region has 14 residues.